These T cell receptor beta chains were read from a single sample in a study of beta chain features in type 1 diabetes. The assay was immunoSEQ multiplex PCR, and TCRdb's table has in-frame clones only and misses some. The repertoire includes under 300,000 clones, under 20% of them detected once, and approximately 0.086% sits in the top ten. The specimen sequenced was naive CD4+ T cells from blood. Receptors were obtained from a man aged 30 to 45 with type 1 diabetes. Both conserved end residues are part of each CDR3.

v_call | cdr3_length | cdr3_aa
TRBV18 | 15 | CASSPSGIYTDTQYF
TRBV18 | 15 | CASSPTLTFTDTQYF
TRBV19 | 13 | CASSMVYGDTQYF
TRBV10-3 | 17 | CASRPLQGRSGANVLTF
TRBV6-5 | 13 | CASKQGGTGELFF
TRBV14 | 13 | CASSQQVQETQYF
TRBV11-2 | 13 | CASSLGGQVSQFF
TRBV27 | 14 | CASSLAQGGEKLFF
TRBV29-1 | 14 | CSVRSGVNTGELFF
TRBV7-3 | 12 | CASSSGATEAFF
TRBV12-5 | 13 | CASVAQHTGELFF
TRBV30 | 18 | CAWSDPFTWTPMNTEAFF
TRBV30 | 13 | CAWRRGANQPQHF
TRBV7-2 | 15 | CASSLSGTGYYEQYF
TRBV5-1 | 15 | CASSLVRSSYNEQFF
TRBV28 | 12 | CASRKRVETQYF
TRBV4-1 | 15 | CASSPGQGPNYGYTF
TRBV29-1 | 13 | CSVKQGAGYEQYF
TRBV7-9 | 13 | CASSLAVAYEQYF
TRBV4-3 | 17 | CASSQDWPPLAKNIQYF
TRBV29-1 | 13 | CSVEVALGTEAFF
TRBV23-1 | 14 | CASSQWGLVYEQYF
TRBV23-1 | 19 | CASSQSLPDRDSRSYEQYF
TRBV9 | 17 | CASSVELGQGESGELFF
TRBV4-2 | 15 | CASSQAVGSSYEQYF
TRBV29-1 | 13 | CSVGPREWAEQYF
TRBV18 | 14 | CASSAAGERNEQFF
TRBV10-3 | 14 | CAISPGQMQETQYF
TRBV13 | 13 | CASSPTSTDTQYF
TRBV4-1 | 14 | CASSLNQIQETQYF
TRBV20-1 | 11 | CSAREGLLGVF
TRBV5-1 | 14 | CASSLLRGRTEAFF
TRBV6-5 | 13 | CASRRDSTGELFF
TRBV29-1 | 14 | CSVARTGGEDTQYF
TRBV9 | 14 | CASSVGADNYGYTF
TRBV10-3 | 13 | CAINPGGGTEAFF
TRBV25-1 | 14 | CATTKAPGADTQYF
TRBV9 | 14 | CASSVRLEPGELFF
TRBV12-5 | 15 | CASGSRLAVGNEQFF
TRBV7-2 | 14 | CASSPGRGQNIQYF
TRBV7-2 | 11 | CASSLANVLTF
TRBV9 | 15 | CASSVAGVSYNEQFF
TRBV9 | 13 | CASSVAGAYEQYF
TRBV7-2 | 14 | CASSLDAGKETQYF
TRBV13 | 14 | CASSRGWGQETQYF
TRBV29-1 | 14 | CSVPRVLRNQPQHF
TRBV7-9 | 13 | CASSFRGTETQYF